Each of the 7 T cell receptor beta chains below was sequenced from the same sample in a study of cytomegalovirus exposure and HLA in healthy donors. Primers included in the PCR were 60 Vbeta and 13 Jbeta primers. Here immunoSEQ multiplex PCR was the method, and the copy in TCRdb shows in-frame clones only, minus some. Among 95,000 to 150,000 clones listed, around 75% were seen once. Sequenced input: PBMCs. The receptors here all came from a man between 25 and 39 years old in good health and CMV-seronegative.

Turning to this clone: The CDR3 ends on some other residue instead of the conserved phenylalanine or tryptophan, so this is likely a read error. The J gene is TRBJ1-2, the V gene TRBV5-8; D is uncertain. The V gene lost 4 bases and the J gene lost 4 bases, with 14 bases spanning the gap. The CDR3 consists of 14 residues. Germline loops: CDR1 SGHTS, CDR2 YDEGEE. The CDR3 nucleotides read TGTGCCAGCAGCGACTCCCCGACGGTCTATGGCTACACCCTC. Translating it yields CASSDSPTVYGYTL.

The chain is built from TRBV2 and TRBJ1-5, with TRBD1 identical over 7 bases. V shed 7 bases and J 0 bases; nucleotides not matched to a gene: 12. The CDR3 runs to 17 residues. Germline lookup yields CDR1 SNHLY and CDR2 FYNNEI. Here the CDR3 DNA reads TGTGCCAGCACCGGAGCCGGGACAGCCTATAGCAATCAGCCCCAGCATTTT. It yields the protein CASTGAGTAYSNQPQHF.

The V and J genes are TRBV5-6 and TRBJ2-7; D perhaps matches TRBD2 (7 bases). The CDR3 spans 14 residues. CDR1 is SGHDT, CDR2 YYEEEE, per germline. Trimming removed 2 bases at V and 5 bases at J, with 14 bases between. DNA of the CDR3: TGTGCCAGCAGCTTCGAGGGGGGGCCCCACGAGCAGTACTTC. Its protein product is CASSFEGGPHEQYF.

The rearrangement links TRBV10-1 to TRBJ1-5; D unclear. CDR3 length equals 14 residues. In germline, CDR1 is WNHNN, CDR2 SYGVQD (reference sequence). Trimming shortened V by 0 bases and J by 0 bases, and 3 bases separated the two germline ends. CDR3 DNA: TGCGCCAGCAGTGAGTCCGGTAGCAATCAGCCCCAGCATTTT. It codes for CASSESGSNQPQHF.

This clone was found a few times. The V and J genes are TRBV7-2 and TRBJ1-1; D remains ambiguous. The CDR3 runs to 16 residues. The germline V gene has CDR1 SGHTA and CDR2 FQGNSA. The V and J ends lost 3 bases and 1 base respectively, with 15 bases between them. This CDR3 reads CASSLFPGPSNTEAFF. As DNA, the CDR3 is TGTGCCAGCAGCTTGTTCCCTGGGCCTTCGAACACTGAAGCTTTCTTT.

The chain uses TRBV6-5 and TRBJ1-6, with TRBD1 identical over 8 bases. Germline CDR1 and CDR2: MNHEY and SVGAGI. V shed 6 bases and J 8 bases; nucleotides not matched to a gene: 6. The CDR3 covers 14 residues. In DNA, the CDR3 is TGTGCCAGCAGGGAGACAGGGGAGGATTCACCCCTCCACTTT. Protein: CASRETGEDSPLHF.

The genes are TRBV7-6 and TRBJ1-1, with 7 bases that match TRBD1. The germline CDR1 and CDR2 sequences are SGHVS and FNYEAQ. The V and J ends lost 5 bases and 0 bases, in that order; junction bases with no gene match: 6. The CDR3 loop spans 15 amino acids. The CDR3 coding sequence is TGTGCCAGCAGCAGCCCGACAGGGCTGAACACTGAAGCTTTCTTT. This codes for CASSSPTGLNTEAFF.